The source of this T cell receptor (beta chain) is a study of blood T cell repertoires in COVID-19. At the level of the study: The United States, Italy and Spain supplied acute and convalescent COVID-19 samples. Sources were T cells, B-cell-depleted T cells, or PBMCs; the material itself was cDNA or gDNA.

Per the study methods: The authors estimated nucleated cell counts from reference gene primer amplification. TCRdb's table, derived via immunoSEQ multiplex PCR, lists solely in-frame clones and lacks some. V, J and clone size derive from that table, while D and trimming were established from the DNA sequence. Of about 180,000 clones listed, roughly four fifths are singletons. It was during active infection that Seattle patients were enrolled and then longitudinally followed. The CDR3 loop spans 13 amino acids. Per germline, CDR1 KGHSH and CDR2 LQKENI. V was pared by 4 bases and J by 4 bases, with 8 bases between.

The origin of this receptor is a woman between 65 and 79 years old with COVID-19, enrolled during active disease. The V call is TRBV18, the J call TRBJ1-5; no definite D call. The sequenced material came from peripheral blood. CDR3 sequence reads: CASSQGRNQPQHF. The CDR3 nucleotides read TGTGCCAGCTCACAAGGGAGGAATCAGCCCCAGCATTTT.